This note documents a single TCR beta chain sequence. Germline V gene sequence: CDR1 MGHDK, CDR2 SYGVNS. There are 12 residues in the CDR3. Trimming took 5 bases from V and 2 from J, leaving 7 bases between them. This sample is part of a study of shared T cell receptors in the human thymus. The data were produced by immunoSEQ multiplex PCR, yet TCRdb's version contains in-frame clones alone and is incomplete. This table holds approximately 760,000 clones, 80% to 90% found once. The same sample was also studied in work on human thymus T cells.

This rearrangement joins TRBV25-1 to TRBJ2-7; D uncertain. The sequence was obtained from a girl under three years old with a congenital heart defect. The sequencing sample was made of thymocytes. The DNA of the CDR3 is TGTGCCAGCAGTAACCCTACCTACGAGCAGTACTTC. Protein sequence: CASSNPTYEQYF.